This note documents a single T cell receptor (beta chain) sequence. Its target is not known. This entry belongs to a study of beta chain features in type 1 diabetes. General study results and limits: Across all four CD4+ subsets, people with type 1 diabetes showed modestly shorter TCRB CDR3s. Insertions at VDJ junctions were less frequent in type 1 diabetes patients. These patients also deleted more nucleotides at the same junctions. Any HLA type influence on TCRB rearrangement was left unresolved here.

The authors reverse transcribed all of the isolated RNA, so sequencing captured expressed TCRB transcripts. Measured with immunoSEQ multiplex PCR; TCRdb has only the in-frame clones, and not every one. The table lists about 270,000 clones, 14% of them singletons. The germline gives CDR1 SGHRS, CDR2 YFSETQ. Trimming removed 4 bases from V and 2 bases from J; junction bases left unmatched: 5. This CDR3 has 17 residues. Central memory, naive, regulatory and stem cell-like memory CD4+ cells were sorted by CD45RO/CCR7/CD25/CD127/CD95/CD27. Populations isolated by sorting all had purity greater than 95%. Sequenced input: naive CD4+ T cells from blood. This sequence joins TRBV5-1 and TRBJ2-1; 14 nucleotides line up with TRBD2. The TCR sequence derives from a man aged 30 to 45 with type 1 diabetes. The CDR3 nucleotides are TGCGCCAGCAGCACGGGACTAGCGGGAGTACCCTACAATGAGCAGTTCTTC. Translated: CASSTGLAGVPYNEQFF. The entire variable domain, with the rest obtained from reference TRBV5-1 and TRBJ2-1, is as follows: KAGVTQTPRYLIKTRGQQVTLSCSPISGHRSVSWYQQTPGQGLQFLFEYFSETQRNKGNFPGRFSGRQFSNSRSEMNVSTLELGDSALYLCASSTGLAGVPYNEQFFGPGTRLTVL.